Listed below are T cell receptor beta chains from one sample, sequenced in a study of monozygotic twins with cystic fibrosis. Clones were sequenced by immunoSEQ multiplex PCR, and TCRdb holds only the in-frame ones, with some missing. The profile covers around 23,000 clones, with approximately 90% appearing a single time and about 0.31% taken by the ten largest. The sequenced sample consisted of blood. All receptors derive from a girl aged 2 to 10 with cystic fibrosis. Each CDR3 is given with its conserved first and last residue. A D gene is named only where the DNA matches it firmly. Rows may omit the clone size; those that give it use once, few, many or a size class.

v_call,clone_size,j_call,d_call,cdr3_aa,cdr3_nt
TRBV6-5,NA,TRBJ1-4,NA,CASSYRPGRNEKLFF,TGTGCCAGCAGTTACCGCCCCGGACGGAATGAAAAACTGTTTTTT
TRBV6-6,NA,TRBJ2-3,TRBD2,CASTGTSGGGGDTQYF,TGTGCCAGCACTGGGACTAGCGGGGGTGGGGGAGATACGCAGTATTTT
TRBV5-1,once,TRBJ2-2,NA,CASSSLGPGGPSGELFF,TGCGCCAGCAGTTCACTCGGGCCCGGGGGGCCATCCGGGGAGCTGTTTTTT
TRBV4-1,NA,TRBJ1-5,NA,CASSQDNRRNQPQHF,TGCGCCAGCAGCCAAGATAACAGGAGAAATCAGCCCCAGCATTTT
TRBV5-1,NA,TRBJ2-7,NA,CASSRYRRDSDEQYF,TGCGCCAGCAGCCGATACCGCCGGGACTCCGACGAGCAGTACTTC
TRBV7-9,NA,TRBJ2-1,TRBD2,CASSFSGDTYNEQFF,TGTGCCAGCAGCTTCAGCGGGGATACTTACAATGAGCAGTTCTTC
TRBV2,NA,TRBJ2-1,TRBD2,CASASGVYNEQFF,TGTGCCTCAGCCAGCGGGGTTTACAATGAGCAGTTCTTC
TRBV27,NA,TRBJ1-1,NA,CASRLTVNTEAFF,TGTGCCAGCAGGCTTACAGTTAACACTGAAGCTTTCTTT
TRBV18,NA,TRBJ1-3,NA,CASSPQDSGNTIYF,TGTGCCAGCTCACCCCAGGACTCTGGAAACACCATATATTTT
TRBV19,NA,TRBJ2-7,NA,CASSTTTPGTAGDYEQYF,TGTGCCAGTAGTACAACGACCCCGGGGACTGCGGGTGACTACGAGCAGTACTTC